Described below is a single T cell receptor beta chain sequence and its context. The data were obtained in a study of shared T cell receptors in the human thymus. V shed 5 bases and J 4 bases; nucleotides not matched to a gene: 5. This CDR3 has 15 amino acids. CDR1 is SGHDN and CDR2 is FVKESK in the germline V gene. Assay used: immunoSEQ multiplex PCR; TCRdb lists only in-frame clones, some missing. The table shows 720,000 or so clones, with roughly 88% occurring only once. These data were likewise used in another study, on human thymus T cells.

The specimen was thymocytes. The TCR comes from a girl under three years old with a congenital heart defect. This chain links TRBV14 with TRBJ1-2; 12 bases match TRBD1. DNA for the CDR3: TGTGCCAGCAGCGGGACAGGGGGCGGAAGCTATGGCTACACCTTC. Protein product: CASSGTGGGSYGYTF.